Detailed here is one T cell receptor beta chain. Antigen specificity is unknown. This record belongs to a study of CD8 T cells in Susac syndrome. Study-wide results and limits: The study conceded that relatively few individuals underwent its TCR sequencing and HLA analysis.

Both CD4+ and CD8+ T cells were negatively isolated, and TEMRA cells underwent FACS enrichment. The CDR3 length is 13 residues. The germline gives CDR1 LNHDA, CDR2 SQIVND (reference sequence). Trimming shortened V by 3 bases and J by 6 bases, and 9 bases separated the two germline ends. RNA amounts of roughly 0.45 to 1 ug underwent reverse transcription with random hexamers. With immunoSEQ multiplex PCR, TCR beta CDR3 was amplified across 54 Vbeta and 13 Jbeta. Each CDR3 protein is one row after TCRdb ran MiXCR on the immunoSEQ multiplex PCR reads. The sample holds about 290,000 distinct CDR3 sequences, roughly 85% seen once.

The sequence derives from a human donor with multiple sclerosis. Material for sequencing was CD8+ T cells from PBMCs. The chain has TRBV19 and TRBJ2-4; unclear D gene. CDR3 region: CASSMAQINIQYF. The DNA of the CDR3 is TGTGCCAGTAGTATGGCACAGATAAACATTCAGTACTTC.